Here is one T cell receptor beta chain with its context. V was pared by 6 bases and J by 1 base, with 1 base of the junction left unmatched. The CDR3 is 14 residues long. From germline, CDR1 is SEHNR and CDR2 FQNEAQ (reference sequence). This specimen belongs to a study of blood T cell repertoires in COVID-19. About the research overall: Both acute and convalescent COVID-19 samples were obtained from the United States, Italy and Spain. Sources were T cells, B-cell-depleted T cells, or PBMCs; the material itself was cDNA or gDNA.

Per the original methods: Reference gene primers were amplified, and this amplification served to estimate nucleated cell counts. Profiling relied on immunoSEQ multiplex PCR, and the TCRdb table lists in-frame clones only, not all of them. Clone size and the V and J calls come from that table; the DNA yielded D and trimming. This repertoire shows about 410,000 clones, 70% to 90% found once; its top ten account for approximately 1.4%. This chain connects TRBV7-9 to TRBJ2-2; 8 nucleotides line up with TRBD1. The source of this sequence is a woman in her twenties or thirties with active or convalescent COVID-19. Sequenced material: peripheral blood. This chain's CDR3 is CASRGTGNTGELFF. In DNA form, the CDR3 reads TGTGCCAGCAGGGGGACAGGGAACACCGGGGAGCTGTTTTTT.